The clone carrying this T cell receptor beta chain was detected a few times. Study processing details: By means of reference gene primer amplification, nucleated cell counts were estimated. The method was immunoSEQ multiplex PCR; TCRdb's version includes in-frame clones alone and lacks a portion of them. V, J and clone size reflect that table, while D and trimming were determined from the DNA. The table records about 50,000 clones, 86% of them present only once. The data stem from a study of blood T cell repertoires in COVID-19. The CDR3 is made up of 12 amino acids. With 5 bases removed from V and 7 bases from J, the gap between germline ends came to 11 bases. Germline V gene data show CDR1 as MNHNY and CDR2 as SVGAGI (reference sequence).

V and J are TRBV6-6 and TRBJ1-1; D unclear. This TCR came from a woman aged 55 to 70 with acute or convalescent COVID-19. Sequencing used peripheral blood. The DNA of the CDR3 is TGTGCCAGCAGTCCTGAGGTGGGTGAAGCTTTCTTT. Protein product: CASSPEVGEAFF.